The 3 T cell receptor beta chains presented below share a single source sample, sequenced in a study of T cells after yellow fever vaccination. Each CDR3 protein is one row after TCRdb ran MiXCR on the 5' RACE reads. The table has about 340,000 distinct CDR3 sequences, roughly an eighth seen once. The input for sequencing was CD4+ T cells sorted from PBMCs, taken 15 days after the yellow fever booster vaccination. These receptor sequences come from a man younger than 35 who received the YFV17D yellow fever vaccine.

A few counts support this clonotype. The chain is built from TRBV20-1 and TRBJ2-7, with TRBD2 matching over 9 bases. Germline V gives CDR1 DFQATT, CDR2 SNEGSKA (reference sequence). The CDR3 runs to 15 residues. The CDR3 DNA follows: TGCAGTGCGAGAGCGGGGGGAAGGAGCTCCTACGAGCAGTACGTC. Amino acids: CSARAGGRSSYEQYV.

The rearrangement links TRBV7-2 to TRBJ1-4; perhaps TRBD1 as D (5 bases). Germline assignment: CDR1 SGHTA and CDR2 FQGNSA. This CDR3 is built from 16 residues. Trimming cost V 1 base and J 8 bases, with 17 bases left between them. Here the CDR3 DNA reads TGTGCCAGCAGCTTAGGATTTTCGGACATGGGGGAAAAACTGTTTTTT. Its translation is CASSLGFSDMGEKLFF.

The chain couples TRBV18 to TRBJ1-5; TRBD1 might be the D (6 bases). This CDR3 has 16 amino acids. Looked up from germline, CDR1 is KGHSH and CDR2 is LQKENI. V shed 1 base and J shed 7 bases, with 17 bases lying between them. As DNA, the CDR3 is TGTGCCAGCTCACCACGGGCGGACAGTCTACGGCAGCCCCAGCATTTT. Translated, it gives CASSPRADSLRQPQHF.